This TCR beta chain is from a study of blood T cell repertoires in COVID-19 (dated by TCRdb to 2018 to 2020). Regarding the study in general: The collaborator samples originated in the United States, Italy and Spain and spanned the acute and convalescent phases of COVID-19. The material from the prospective study consisted of cDNA or gDNA derived from T cells, B-cell-depleted T cells, or PBMCs. Subjects who had been exposed to COVID-19, were actively infected with it, or had recovered from it provided the deeply sampled blood TCRbeta repertoires that made up the dataset. The repertoires were made available in a free public database intended to serve as a resource for research on the immune response to SARS-CoV-2. Samples were obtained from the ongoing ImmuneRACE study (first 160 participants) and from over 1,000 subjects provided by 6 global collaborators. Nearly every sample came with metadata listing a de-identified subject ID, COVID-19 status, age in years and sex. Where available, HLA class I and class II types were taken from metadata supplied by the sample provider and were not determined by assay-based typing. Findings and caveats that apply to the study as a whole: The amount of clinical and demographic metadata varied by source and participant and was provided uncurated.

TCRbeta CDR3 regions were amplified from genomic DNA using the immunoSEQ Assay, a bias-controlled multiplex PCR. As for the original processing: Nucleated cell counts per sample were estimated from amplification of reference gene primers within the assay. To quantify the absolute abundance of each unique TCRbeta CDR3 rearrangement, sequence reads were collapsed and filtered. For each sample, productive Simpson clonality was calculated as the square root of Simpson's diversity index over productive rearrangements. Sourced from immuneACCESS, this table was stored by TCRdb with only in-frame sequences that have V and J called. A share of the clones is absent; for the studies checked, an unresolved V gene accounts for under half, and the remainder has no known explanation. Clone size and the V and J calls come from that table; the DNA yielded D and trimming. The sample has over 200,000 clones on record, around 82% of them singletons. The ten largest clones capture 2% to 3% of the sample.

The CDR3 has 16 amino acids, counting the end cysteine and phenylalanine. The sequence is cut down to CDR3 DNA, 48 bases in frame from base 1. V lost 0 bases and J lost 5 bases; the stretch between them is 13 bases long. The germline V gene (reference sequence) provides CDR1 SEHNR and CDR2 FQNEAQ. The collaborating institutions used their own protocols to collect whole blood in K2EDTA tubes. For TCRbeta analysis, collaborator samples were shipped as frozen whole blood, as isolated PBMCs, or as DNA extracted from either sample type. Comments on this clone: The antigen it binds to is not known. No much larger clonotype is one base removed from it; base qualities were not supplied.

The rearrangement joined TRBV7-9 to TRBJ2-2, and perhaps TRBD1 as D gene, on 6 matching bases. The clonotype originates from a woman between 35 and 50 years old with active or convalescent COVID-19. The material sequenced was peripheral blood. CDR3 loop: CASSLASAGVTGELFF. The nucleotide sequence reads TGTGCCAGCAGCTTAGCGTCGGCAGGGGTGACCGGGGAGCTGTTTTTT.